The sequence of this T cell receptor (beta chain) was determined in a study of vaccination and CD4 T cells after COVID-19. Study-level background: Stimulation of the cells used overlapping spike peptide pools from SARS-CoV-2 and from the common cold coronaviruses HCoV-NL63, HCoV-OC43 and HCoV-229E.

The J segment lost 0 bases and the V segment lost 1 base, leaving 1 base of the junction unmatched. Germline V lookup: CDR1 MDHEN, CDR2 SYDVKM. This CDR3 spans 15 amino acids. Researchers used the Oncomine TCR Beta short-read assay to sequence DNA from cultured CD4+ T cells. TCRdb passed the PCR reads through MiXCR, listing each CDR3 protein once. Of around 17,000 distinct CDR3 sequences listed, just over 70% are singletons. As to treatment: approximately 9-day PBMC culture with coronavirus spike peptide pools or control peptides (ViraFEST assay). It was with roughly 10 IU/ml IL-2 and approximately 9.7 ug/ml peptide pools that roughly 2.2 million PBMCs per well were cultured. Turning to this clonotype: The antigen remains undetermined.

Sequenced input: CD4+ T cells from blood, cultured in vitro. This chain joins TRBV28 and TRBJ1-2, with 8 bases fitting TRBD1. This TCR derives from a human donor who had recovered from COVID-19. In DNA form, the CDR3 reads TGTGCCAGCAGTTTATCGACAGGGGCTAACTATGGCTACACCTTC. Translating gives CASSLSTGANYGYTF.